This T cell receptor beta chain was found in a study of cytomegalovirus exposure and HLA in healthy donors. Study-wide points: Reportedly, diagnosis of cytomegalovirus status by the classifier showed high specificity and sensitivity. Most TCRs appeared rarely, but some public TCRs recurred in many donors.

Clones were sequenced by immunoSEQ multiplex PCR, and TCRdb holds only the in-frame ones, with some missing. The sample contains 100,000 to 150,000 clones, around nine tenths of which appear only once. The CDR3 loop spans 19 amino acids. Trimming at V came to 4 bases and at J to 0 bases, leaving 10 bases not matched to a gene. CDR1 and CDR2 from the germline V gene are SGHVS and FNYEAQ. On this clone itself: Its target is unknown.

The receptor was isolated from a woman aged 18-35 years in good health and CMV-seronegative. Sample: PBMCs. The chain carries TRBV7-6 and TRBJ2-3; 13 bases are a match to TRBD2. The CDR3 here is CASSSWTSGSGSSTDTQYF. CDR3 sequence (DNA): TGTGCCAGCAGCTCCTGGACTAGCGGGAGTGGCTCTAGCACAGATACGCAGTATTTT.